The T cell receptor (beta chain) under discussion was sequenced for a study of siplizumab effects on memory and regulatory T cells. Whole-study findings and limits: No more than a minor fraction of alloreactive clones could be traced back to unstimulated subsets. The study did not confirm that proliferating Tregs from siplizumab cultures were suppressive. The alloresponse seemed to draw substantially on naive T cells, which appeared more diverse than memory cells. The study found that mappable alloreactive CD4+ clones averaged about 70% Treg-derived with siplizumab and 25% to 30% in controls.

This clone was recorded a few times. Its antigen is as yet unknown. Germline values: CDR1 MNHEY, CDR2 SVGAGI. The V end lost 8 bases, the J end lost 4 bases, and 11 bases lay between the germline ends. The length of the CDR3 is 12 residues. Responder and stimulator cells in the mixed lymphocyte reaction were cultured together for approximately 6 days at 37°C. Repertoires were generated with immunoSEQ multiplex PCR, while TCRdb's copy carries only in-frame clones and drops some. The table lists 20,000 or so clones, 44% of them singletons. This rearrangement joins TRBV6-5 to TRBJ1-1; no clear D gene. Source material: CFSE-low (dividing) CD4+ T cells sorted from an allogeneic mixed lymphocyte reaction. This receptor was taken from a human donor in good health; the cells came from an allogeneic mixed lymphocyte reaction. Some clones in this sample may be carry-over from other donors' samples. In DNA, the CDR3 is TGTGCCAGCGATGCGGATAGCACTGAAGCTTTCTTT. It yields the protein CASDADSTEAFF.